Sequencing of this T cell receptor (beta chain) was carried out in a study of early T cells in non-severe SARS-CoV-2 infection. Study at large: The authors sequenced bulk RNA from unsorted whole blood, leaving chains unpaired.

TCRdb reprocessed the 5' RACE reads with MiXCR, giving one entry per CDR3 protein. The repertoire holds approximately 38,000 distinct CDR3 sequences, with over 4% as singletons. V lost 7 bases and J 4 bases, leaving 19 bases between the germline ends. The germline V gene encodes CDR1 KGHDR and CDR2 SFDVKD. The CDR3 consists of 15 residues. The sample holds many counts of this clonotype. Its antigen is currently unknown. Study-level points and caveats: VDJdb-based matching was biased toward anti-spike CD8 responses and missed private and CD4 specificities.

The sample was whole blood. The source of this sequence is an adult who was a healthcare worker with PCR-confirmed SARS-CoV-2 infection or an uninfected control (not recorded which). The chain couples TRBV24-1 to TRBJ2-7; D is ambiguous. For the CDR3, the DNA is TGTGCCACCAGGAATAAACATGGCCCGAATTACGAGCAGTACTTC. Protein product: CATRNKHGPNYEQYF.